Listed here are 30 T cell receptor beta chains from one sample, sequenced in a study of cytomegalovirus exposure and HLA in healthy donors. Vbeta (60) and Jbeta (13) primers were used in the PCR. Libraries were prepared by immunoSEQ multiplex PCR; TCRdb keeps only in-frame clonotypes and omits some of them. The top ten hold around a tenth of the sample, which has fewer than 200,000 clones, roughly four fifths seen once. The source material was PBMCs. These receptors all stem from a man aged 45-65 years in good health and CMV-seropositive.

The V gene is TRBV4-2, the J gene TRBJ2-2, with 11 bases identical to TRBD2. The germline gives CDR1 LGHNA, CDR2 YNFKEQ. The CDR3 spans 17 residues. V lost 3 bases and J lost 3; bases outside the gene matches: 6. The CDR3 region has the DNA TGTGCCAGCAGCCACGCCCCGGGACTAGCGGACACCGGGGAGCTGTTTTTT. It specifies CASSHAPGLADTGELFF.

The V gene is TRBV4-2, the J gene TRBJ1-6; D remains ambiguous. CDR1 LGHNA and CDR2 YNFKEQ come from the germline V gene. The length of the CDR3 is 16 residues. The V and J ends lost 4 bases and 0 bases respectively, with 10 bases between them. CDR3 residues: CASSPPPSSYNSPLHF. As DNA, the CDR3 is TGTGCCAGCAGCCCCCCGCCTAGCTCCTATAATTCACCCCTCCACTTT.

The rearrangement links TRBV9 to TRBJ2-1; 11 bases align to TRBD2. Trimming took 0 bases from V and 2 from J; bases not matched to a gene: 4. There are 17 residues in the CDR3. The germline gives CDR1 SGDLS, CDR2 YYNGEE. CDR3 DNA sequence: TGTGCCAGCAGCGTAGCTAGCGGGAGGCCTCCCTACAATGAGCAGTTCTTC. This codes for CASSVASGRPPYNEQFF.

This chain joins TRBV18 and TRBJ2-5; 9 positions match TRBD1. This CDR3 is built from 15 residues. Trimming cost V 5 bases and J 2 bases; bases outside gene matches: 6. Germline V gene data show CDR1 as KGHSH and CDR2 as LQKENI. The CDR3: CASSAGTGIQETQYF. Here the CDR3 DNA reads TGTGCCAGCTCAGCCGGGACAGGGATTCAAGAGACCCAGTACTTC.

The chain recombines TRBV7-9 with TRBJ1-1, with D perhaps TRBD1 (6 bases). Germline CDR1 reads SEHNR; CDR2 reads FQNEAQ (reference sequence). The germline V and J ends were trimmed by 1 base and 11 bases, with 14 bases remaining between them. The CDR3 consists of 13 residues. CDR3 loop: CASSLERDTTAFF. The CDR3 bases are TGTGCCAGCAGCTTAGAACGGGACACCACGGCTTTCTTT.

This clone appeared once. The rearrangement joins TRBV30 to TRBJ2-3; TRBD1 matches 7 bases. V lost 5 bases to trimming and J lost 3 bases; unmatched junction nucleotides: 5. CDR3 length: 13 residues. Germline CDR1 is GTSNPN and CDR2 is SVGIG (reference sequence). The CDR3 bases are TGTGCCTGGGCCGAGGGGGCAACAGATACGCAGTATTTT. Its protein is CAWAEGATDTQYF.

Regarding this clone: This sample also contains other DNA sequences that code for the same CDR3. J is TRBJ1-5 and V is TRBV6-6, with 10 positions matching TRBD1. Per germline, CDR1 MNHNY and CDR2 SVGAGI (reference sequence). J gave up 6 bases and V 10 bases, and 9 bases lay outside the gene matches. The CDR3 is 14 amino acids. CDR3 sequence: CAINSGTGVQPQHF. The CDR3, as DNA: TGTGCCATCAATTCCGGGACAGGGGTTCAGCCCCAGCATTTT.

The chain carries TRBV7-9 and TRBJ2-7; TRBD1 aligns across 9 bases. This CDR3 has 14 amino acids. CDR1 is SEHNR and CDR2 is FQNEAQ in the germline V gene (reference sequence). V shed 1 base, J shed 5 bases, and the junction held 3 bases outside the gene matches. The CDR3 bases are TGTGCCAGCAGCTTAGTACAGGGGGCGGACGAGCAGTACTTC. Translated: CASSLVQGADEQYF.

The gene calls are TRBV1 and TRBJ2-3; the tabulated D call, TRBD2, remains unverified against the DNA. TRBV1 represents a pseudogene. The CDR3 is made up of 17 amino acids. CDR3 region: CTSSRLARLRHTDTQYF. CDR3 nucleotides: TGCACCAGCAGCCGACTAGCGCGTCTTAGGCACACAGATACGCAGTATTTT.

The gene calls are TRBV7-2 and TRBJ2-5, with 9 bases fitting TRBD2. The V segment lost 2 bases and the J segment 7 bases; nucleotides outside the gene matches: 14. Germline V gene lookup returns CDR1 SGHTA and CDR2 FQGNSA. The CDR3 runs 17 residues. CDR3 residues: CASSLTAASGVQGTQYF. The CDR3 coding sequence is TGTGCCAGCAGCTTAACTGCGGCTAGCGGGGTTCAGGGGACCCAGTACTTC.

The chain recombines TRBV28 with TRBJ1-3; a weak D match, TRBD1 (5 bases). The CDR3 extends over 15 amino acids. Germline CDR1 MDHEN, CDR2 SYDVKM. Trimming stripped 4 bases from V and 3 bases from J, with 13 bases between. CDR3 in DNA: TGTGCCAGCAGTTCCCCGGAGGGGCTTGGAAACACCATATATTTT. Translated, it gives CASSSPEGLGNTIYF.

This clone was seen just once. V and J are TRBV6-5 and TRBJ2-1; the match to TRBD2 covers 11 bases. Germline CDR1 is MNHEY and CDR2 is SVGAGI. The V segment lost 5 bases and the J segment 10 bases; nucleotides outside the gene matches: 7. The CDR3 loop spans 14 amino acids. CDR3 loop: CASSVSGGAVEQFF. CDR3 DNA sequence: TGTGCCAGCAGTGTTAGCGGGGGGGCGGTCGAGCAGTTCTTC.

The chain employs TRBV29-1 and TRBJ2-4; 7 bases agree with TRBD1. The CDR3 covers 12 residues. CDR1 and CDR2 (germline): SQVTM, ANQGSEA. V dropped 7 bases and J dropped 9; count of bases not matched to a gene: 9. The DNA of the CDR3 is TGCAGCGCGACCGGACAGGAAAGCATTCAGTACTTC. This translates into CSATGQESIQYF.

The rearrangement uses TRBV11-2 and TRBJ2-7; D uncertain. The CDR3 runs 14 residues. Germline assignment: CDR1 SGHAT and CDR2 FQNNGV. Trimming took 5 bases from V and 4 from J, leaving 15 bases between them. This CDR3 is CASSPDPERYEQYF. The CDR3, as DNA: TGTGCCAGCAGCCCAGACCCAGAGAGGTACGAGCAGTACTTC. The variable domain in full, with the rest retrieved from reference TRBV11-2 and TRBJ2-7, is EAGVAQSPRYKIIEKRQSVAFWCNPISGHATLYWYQQILGQGPKLLIQFQNNGVVDDSQLPKDRFSAERLKGVDSTLKIQPAKLEDSAVYLCASSPDPERYEQYFGPGTRLTVT.

This clone was counted between two and nine times. The V gene is TRBV11-2, the J gene TRBJ2-6; 8 nucleotides align to TRBD2. Germline CDR1 reads SGHAT; CDR2 reads FQNNGV. Trimming at V came to 1 base and at J to 3 bases, leaving 8 bases not matched to a gene. The CDR3 consists of 18 residues. The CDR3 protein is CASSLGAGGQGGANVLTF. CDR3 DNA: TGTGCCAGCAGCTTAGGGGCGGGGGGCCAAGGTGGGGCCAACGTCCTGACTTTC.

The chain couples TRBV5-4 to TRBJ2-1; D is possibly TRBD1 (6 bases). The germline V and J ends were trimmed by 4 bases and 3 bases, with 14 bases remaining between them. The CDR3 has 15 residues. The germline V gene has CDR1 SGHNT and CDR2 YYREEE (reference sequence). The CDR3 DNA reads as TGTGCCAGCAGCCTCACAGGGCTTTTCTACAATGAGCAGTTCTTC. This sequence encodes CASSLTGLFYNEQFF.

This rearrangement joins TRBV4-3 to TRBJ2-1; 7 positions match TRBD2. This CDR3 has 16 residues. Trimming at V came to 1 base and at J to 3 bases, leaving 6 bases not matched to a gene. The germline CDR1 and CDR2 sequences are LGHNA and YSLEER. The CDR3 DNA is TGCGCCAGCAGCCAAGTTTTAGCGGGTAACTACAATGAGCAGTTCTTC. This sequence encodes CASSQVLAGNYNEQFF.

The chain uses TRBV7-9 and TRBJ2-1; 7 nucleotides align to TRBD2. The CDR3 loop spans 14 amino acids. V was clipped by 6 bases and J by 4 bases; unmatched bases: 6. Germline CDR1 reads SEHNR; CDR2 reads FQNEAQ (reference sequence). CDR3 in amino acids: CASRYGDYYNEQFF. In nucleotides, the CDR3 is TGTGCCAGCAGATACGGGGACTATTACAATGAGCAGTTCTTC.

The chain links TRBV4-2 to TRBJ1-1; 8 bases agree with TRBD1. Trimming removed 4 bases from V and 2 bases from J; junction bases left unmatched: 9. Germline assignment: CDR1 LGHNA and CDR2 YNFKEQ. CDR3 length: 16 amino acids. The DNA of the CDR3 is TGTGCCAGCAGCCGCAAGGGGACAGGTTCTAACACTGAAGCTTTCTTT. It specifies CASSRKGTGSNTEAFF.

This rearrangement joins TRBV7-3 to TRBJ2-5; TRBD2 aligns across 11 bases. The CDR3 has 14 residues. J was trimmed by 5 bases and V by 3 bases; bases with no gene match: 2. Germline-derived CDR1 and CDR2 are SGHTA and FQGTGA. The CDR3 DNA follows: TGTGCCAGCAGCTTTAGCGGGAGGGAGGAGACCCAGTACTTC. Residues: CASSFSGREETQYF. Drawing the rest from reference TRBV7-3 and TRBJ2-5, the complete variable domain is GAGVSQTPSNKVTEKGKYVELRCDPISGHTALYWYRQSLGQGPEFLIYFQGTGAADDSGLPNDRFFAVRPEGSVSTLKIQRTERGDSAVYLCASSFSGREETQYFGPGTRLLVL.

The V gene is TRBV7-6, the J gene TRBJ2-7; D is unclear. Trimming stripped 4 bases from V and 5 bases from J, with 12 bases between. CDR1 is SGHVS and CDR2 is FNYEAQ in the germline V gene. The CDR3 sequence is 13 residues long. The CDR3 sequence: CASSSITPNEQYF. DNA for the CDR3: TGTGCCAGCAGCTCTATCACCCCTAACGAGCAGTACTTC. The full variable domain, its missing parts supplied by reference TRBV7-6 and TRBJ2-7, is GAGVSQSPRYKVTKRGQDVALRCDPISGHVSLYWYRQALGQGPEFLTYFNYEAQQDKSGLPNDRFSAERPEGSISTLTIQRTEQRDSAMYRCASSSITPNEQYFGPGTRLTVT.

V usage is TRBV28 and J usage is TRBJ1-6, with D hard to call. The V end was cut by 3 bases, the J end by 9 bases, with 18 bases between. Germline V CDR1 and CDR2: MDHEN, SYDVKM. The CDR3 runs 16 residues. The CDR3 DNA reads TGTGCCAGCAGTTTTTGGTACACCCGGCGGAGTTCACCCCTCCACTTT. Translation gives CASSFWYTRRSSPLHF.

This chain links TRBV4-2 with TRBJ2-1; 7 bases fit TRBD2. Per the germline V gene, CDR1 is LGHNA and CDR2 is YNFKEQ. This CDR3 has 16 amino acids. V was pared by 8 bases and J by 2 bases, with 12 bases of the junction left unmatched. The chain's CDR3 is CASGPLPREAYNEQFF. The CDR3 DNA is TGTGCCAGCGGGCCTCTGCCACGGGAGGCCTACAATGAGCAGTTCTTC.

The V and J genes are TRBV30 and TRBJ2-7, with a tentative D call TRBD2 (5 bases). CDR3 size: 11 residues. Trimming took off 1 base at V and 6 bases at J, with 7 bases between the two ends. In germline, CDR1 is GTSNPN, CDR2 SVGIG (reference sequence). Here the CDR3 DNA reads TGTGCCTGGAGTGACGCGGGCGAGCAGTACTTC. Its protein product is CAWSDAGEQYF.

The rearrangement joins TRBV28 to TRBJ2-6, with D uncertain. The CDR3 sequence is 13 residues long. Trimming removed 7 bases from V and 3 bases from J, with 7 bases in between. CDR1 and CDR2 (germline): MDHEN, SYDVKM. CDR3: CASTSVGANVLTF. As DNA, the CDR3 is TGTGCCAGCACTTCGGTTGGGGCCAACGTCCTGACTTTC.

The rearrangement joins TRBV5-1 to TRBJ1-3; TRBD1 aligns across 7 bases. The trim removed 2 bases at V and 4 bases at J, leaving 3 bases unmatched. The CDR3 spans 14 residues. CDR1 SGHRS and CDR2 YFSETQ come from the germline V gene. CDR3 DNA: TGCGCCAGCAGCTTTTCGACAGGGGGAAACACCATATATTTT. Encoded protein: CASSFSTGGNTIYF. Drawing the rest from reference TRBV5-1 and TRBJ1-3, the complete variable domain is KAGVTQTPRYLIKTRGQQVTLSCSPISGHRSVSWYQQTPGQGLQFLFEYFSETQRNKGNFPGRFSGRQFSNSRSEMNVSTLELGDSALYLCASSFSTGGNTIYFGEGSWLTVV.

This rearrangement joins TRBV7-3 to TRBJ2-1; 7 nucleotides align to TRBD2. The CDR3 covers 16 residues. Per the germline V gene, CDR1 is SGHTA and CDR2 is FQGTGA. The trim removed 1 base at V and 5 bases at J, leaving 8 bases unmatched. Here the CDR3 reads CASSLSGLAENNEQFF. CDR3 nucleotide sequence: TGTGCCAGCAGCTTAAGTGGTCTAGCGGAGAACAATGAGCAGTTCTTC. The full variable domain, with the rest looked up from reference TRBV7-3 and TRBJ2-1, is GAGVSQTPSNKVTEKGKYVELRCDPISGHTALYWYRQSLGQGPEFLIYFQGTGAADDSGLPNDRFFAVRPEGSVSTLKIQRTERGDSAVYLCASSLSGLAENNEQFFGPGTRLTVL.

This chain connects TRBV18 to TRBJ1-1; perhaps TRBD1 as D (6 bases). The V gene's germline CDR1 is KGHSH and CDR2 LQKENI. The CDR3 consists of 14 residues. V lost 2 bases to trimming and J lost 0 bases, with 7 bases between them. The CDR3 spells CASSPEGVNTEAFF. For the CDR3, the DNA is TGTGCCAGCTCACCAGAGGGGGTGAACACTGAAGCTTTCTTT.

The V call is TRBV6-1, the J call TRBJ2-7, with a tentative D call TRBD1 (6 bases). CDR1 and CDR2 from the germline V gene are MNHNS and SASEGT. This CDR3 has 14 amino acids. Trimming stripped 5 bases from V and 0 bases from J, with 11 bases between. CDR3 protein: CASSWGTSSYEQYF. The CDR3 nucleotides read TGTGCCAGCAGTTGGGGGACAAGCTCCTACGAGCAGTACTTC.

This clone has a single count. V and J are TRBV30 and TRBJ1-1, with 8 bases fitting TRBD1. The germline V gene has CDR1 GTSNPN and CDR2 SVGIG (reference sequence). The V and J ends lost 4 bases and 3 bases, in that order; junction bases with no gene match: 7. The CDR3 contains 14 residues. The CDR3 loop reads CAWINTGGDTEAFF. For the CDR3, the DNA is TGTGCCTGGATAAATACAGGGGGTGACACTGAAGCTTTCTTT.